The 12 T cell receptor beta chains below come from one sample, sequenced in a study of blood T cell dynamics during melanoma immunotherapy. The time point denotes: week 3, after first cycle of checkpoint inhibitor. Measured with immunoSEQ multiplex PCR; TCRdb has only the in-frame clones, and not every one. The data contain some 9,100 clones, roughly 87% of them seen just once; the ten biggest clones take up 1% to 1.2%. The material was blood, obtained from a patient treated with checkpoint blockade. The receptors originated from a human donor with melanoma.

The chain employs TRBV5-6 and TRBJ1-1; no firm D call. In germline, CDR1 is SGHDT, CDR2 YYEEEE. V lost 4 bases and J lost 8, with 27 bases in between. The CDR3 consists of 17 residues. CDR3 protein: CASSTTPSDALIPEAFF. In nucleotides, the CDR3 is TGTGCCAGCAGCACAACTCCGTCCGACGCGCTAATACCCGAAGCTTTCTTT.

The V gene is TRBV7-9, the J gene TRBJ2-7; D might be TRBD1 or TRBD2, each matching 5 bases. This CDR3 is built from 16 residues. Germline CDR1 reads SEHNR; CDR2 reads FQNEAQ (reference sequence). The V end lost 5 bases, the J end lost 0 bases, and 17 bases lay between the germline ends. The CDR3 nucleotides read TGTGCCAGCAGCGGGTCTTTACGGGGCGACTCCTACGAGCAGTACTTC. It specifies CASSGSLRGDSYEQYF.

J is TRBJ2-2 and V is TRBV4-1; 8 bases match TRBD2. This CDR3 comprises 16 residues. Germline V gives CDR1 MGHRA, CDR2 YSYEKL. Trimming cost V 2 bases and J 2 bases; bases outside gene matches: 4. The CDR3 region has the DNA TGCGCCAGCAGCCAATCGGGGGGGGCAAACACCGGGGAGCTGTTTTTT. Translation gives CASSQSGGANTGELFF.

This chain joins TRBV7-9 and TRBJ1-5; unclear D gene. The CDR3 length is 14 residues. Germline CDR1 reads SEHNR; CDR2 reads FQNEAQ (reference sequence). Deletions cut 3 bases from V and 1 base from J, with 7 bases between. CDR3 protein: CASSFGRSNQPQHF. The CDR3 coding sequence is TGTGCCAGCAGCTTCGGACGGAGCAATCAGCCCCAGCATTTT.

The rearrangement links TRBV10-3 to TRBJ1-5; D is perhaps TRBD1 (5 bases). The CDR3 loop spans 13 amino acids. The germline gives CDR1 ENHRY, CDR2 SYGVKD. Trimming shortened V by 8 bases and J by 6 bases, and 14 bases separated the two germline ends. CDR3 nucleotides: TGTGCCATCCAAGGGTGGGGCGGTCAGCCCCAGCATTTT. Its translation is CAIQGWGGQPQHF.

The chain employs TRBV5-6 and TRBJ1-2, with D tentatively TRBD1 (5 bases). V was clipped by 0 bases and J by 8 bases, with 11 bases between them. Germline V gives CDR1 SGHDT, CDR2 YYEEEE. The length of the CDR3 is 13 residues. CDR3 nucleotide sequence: TGTGCCAGCAGCTTGGCGGGGGGAGGAGGCTACACCTTC. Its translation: CASSLAGGGGYTF.

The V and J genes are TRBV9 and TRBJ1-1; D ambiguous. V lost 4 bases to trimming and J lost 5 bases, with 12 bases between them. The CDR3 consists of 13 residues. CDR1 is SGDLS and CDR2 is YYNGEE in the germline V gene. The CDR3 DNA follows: TGTGCCAGCAGCAGTGGGGTGGAAACTGAAGCTTTCTTT. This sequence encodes CASSSGVETEAFF.

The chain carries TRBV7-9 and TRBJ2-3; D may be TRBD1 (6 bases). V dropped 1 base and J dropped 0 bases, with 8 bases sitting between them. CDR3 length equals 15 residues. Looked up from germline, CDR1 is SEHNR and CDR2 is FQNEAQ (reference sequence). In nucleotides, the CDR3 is TGTGCCAGCAGCTTAGGACAGGATAGCACAGATACGCAGTATTTT. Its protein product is CASSLGQDSTDTQYF.

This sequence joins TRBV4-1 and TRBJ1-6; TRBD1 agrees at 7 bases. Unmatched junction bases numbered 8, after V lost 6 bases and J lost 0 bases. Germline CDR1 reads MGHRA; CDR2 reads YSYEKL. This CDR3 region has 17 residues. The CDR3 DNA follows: TGCGCCAGCAGAGGAGCCCGGGACAGCTCCTATAATTCACCCCTCCACTTT. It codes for CASRGARDSSYNSPLHF.

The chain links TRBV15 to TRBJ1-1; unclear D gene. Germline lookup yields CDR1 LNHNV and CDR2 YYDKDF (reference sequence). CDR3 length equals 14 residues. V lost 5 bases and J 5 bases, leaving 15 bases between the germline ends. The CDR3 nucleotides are TGTGCCACCAGCCGCCTGGAACTTGGGACTGAAGCTTTCTTT. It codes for CATSRLELGTEAFF.

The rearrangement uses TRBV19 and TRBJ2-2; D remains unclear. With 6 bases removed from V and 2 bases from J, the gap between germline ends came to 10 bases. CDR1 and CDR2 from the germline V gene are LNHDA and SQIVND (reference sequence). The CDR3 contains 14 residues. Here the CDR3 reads CASSEVFNTGELFF. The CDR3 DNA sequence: TGTGCCAGTAGCGAGGTGTTTAACACCGGGGAGCTGTTTTTT.

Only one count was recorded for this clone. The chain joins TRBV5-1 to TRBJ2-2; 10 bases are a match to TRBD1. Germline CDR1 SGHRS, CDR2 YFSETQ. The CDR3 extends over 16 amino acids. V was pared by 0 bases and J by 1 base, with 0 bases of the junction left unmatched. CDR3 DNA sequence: TGCGCCAGCAGCTTGGGGACAGGGGGGAACACCGGGGAGCTGTTTTTT. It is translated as CASSLGTGGNTGELFF.